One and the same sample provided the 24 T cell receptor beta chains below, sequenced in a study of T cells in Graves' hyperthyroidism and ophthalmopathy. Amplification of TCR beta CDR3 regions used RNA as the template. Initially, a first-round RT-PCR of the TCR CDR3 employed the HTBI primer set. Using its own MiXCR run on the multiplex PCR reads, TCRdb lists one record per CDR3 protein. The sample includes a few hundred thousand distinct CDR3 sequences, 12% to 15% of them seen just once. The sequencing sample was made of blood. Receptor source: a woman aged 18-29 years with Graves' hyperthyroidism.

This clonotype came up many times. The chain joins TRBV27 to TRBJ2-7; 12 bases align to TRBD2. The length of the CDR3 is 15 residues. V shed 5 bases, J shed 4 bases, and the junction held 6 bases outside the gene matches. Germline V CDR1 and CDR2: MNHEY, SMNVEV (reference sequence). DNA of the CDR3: TGTGCCAGCAGTCCAAGACTAGCGGGAGTGTACGAGCAGTACTTC. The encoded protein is CASSPRLAGVYEQYF.

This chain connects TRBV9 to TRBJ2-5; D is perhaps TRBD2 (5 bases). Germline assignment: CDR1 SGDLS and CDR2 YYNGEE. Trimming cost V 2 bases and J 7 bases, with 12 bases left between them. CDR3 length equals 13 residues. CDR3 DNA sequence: TGTGCCAGCAGCGTGGAGGACGGTTTGACCCAGTACTTC. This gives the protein CASSVEDGLTQYF.

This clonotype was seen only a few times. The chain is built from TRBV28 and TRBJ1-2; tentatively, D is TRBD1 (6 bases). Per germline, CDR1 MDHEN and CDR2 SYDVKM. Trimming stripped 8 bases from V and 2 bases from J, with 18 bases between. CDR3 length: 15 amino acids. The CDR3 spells CASYITGRFNYGYTF. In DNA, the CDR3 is TGTGCCAGCTACATTACAGGGAGGTTCAACTATGGCTACACCTTC.

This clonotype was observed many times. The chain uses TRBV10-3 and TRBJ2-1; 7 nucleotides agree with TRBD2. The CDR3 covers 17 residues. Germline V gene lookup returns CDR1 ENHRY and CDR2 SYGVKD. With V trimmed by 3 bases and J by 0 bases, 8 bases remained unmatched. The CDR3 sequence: CAISDFASGFSYNEQFF. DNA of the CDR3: TGTGCCATCAGTGATTTTGCTAGCGGTTTCTCCTACAATGAGCAGTTCTTC.

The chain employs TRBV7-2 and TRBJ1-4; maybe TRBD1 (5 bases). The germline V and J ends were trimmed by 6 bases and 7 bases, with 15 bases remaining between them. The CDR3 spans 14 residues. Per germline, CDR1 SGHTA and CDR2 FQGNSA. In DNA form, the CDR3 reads TGTGCCAGCAGAAGGGGACGGGAAGTTGAAAAACTGTTTTTT. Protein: CASRRGREVEKLFF.

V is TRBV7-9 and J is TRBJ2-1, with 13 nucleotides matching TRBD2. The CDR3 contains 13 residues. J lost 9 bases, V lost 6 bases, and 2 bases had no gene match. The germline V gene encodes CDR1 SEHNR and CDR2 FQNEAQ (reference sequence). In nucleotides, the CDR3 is TGTGCCAGCAGACTAGCGGGAGGGGCTGAGCAGTTCTTC. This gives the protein CASRLAGGAEQFF.

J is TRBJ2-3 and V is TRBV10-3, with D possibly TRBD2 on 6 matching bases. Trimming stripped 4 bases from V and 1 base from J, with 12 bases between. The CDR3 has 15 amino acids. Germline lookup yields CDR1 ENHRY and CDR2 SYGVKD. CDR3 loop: CAISVNSGGTDTQYF. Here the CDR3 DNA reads TGTGCCATCAGTGTTAACTCGGGGGGCACAGATACGCAGTATTTT.

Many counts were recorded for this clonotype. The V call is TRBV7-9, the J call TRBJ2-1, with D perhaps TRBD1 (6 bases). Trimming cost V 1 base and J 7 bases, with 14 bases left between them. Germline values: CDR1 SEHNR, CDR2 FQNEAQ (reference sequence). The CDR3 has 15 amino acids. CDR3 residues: CASSLEGTNWNEQFF. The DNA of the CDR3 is TGTGCCAGCAGCTTAGAGGGGACAAATTGGAATGAGCAGTTCTTC.

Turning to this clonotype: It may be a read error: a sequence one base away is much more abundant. CDR3 region: CASSLEPLPNTEAFF. CDR3 nucleotide sequence: TGCGCCAGCAGCTTGGAACCGCTACCGAACACTGAAGCTTTCTTT. The chain couples TRBV5-1 to TRBJ1-1; D ambiguous. Trimming removed 0 bases from V and 1 base from J, with 10 bases in between. Germline V gene sequence: CDR1 SGHRS, CDR2 YFSETQ. The CDR3 runs to 15 residues.

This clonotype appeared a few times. The CDR3 DNA reads as TGCGCCAGCAGCCAAGGCGCCGGGATTCTTCCTGGGGAGCAGTACTTC. Translating it yields CASSQGAGILPGEQYF. The chain carries TRBV4-3 and TRBJ2-7; TRBD2 might be the D (5 bases). V dropped 1 base and J dropped 7 bases, with 20 bases sitting between them. CDR3 size: 16 residues. Germline values: CDR1 LGHNA, CDR2 YSLEER.

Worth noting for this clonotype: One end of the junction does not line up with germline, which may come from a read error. As DNA, the CDR3 is TGCGCCAGCAGCCAAGATGATCGGGACAGCTATGGCTACACCTTC. Translation gives CASSQDDRDSYGYTF. This chain links TRBV11-2 with TRBJ1-2; TRBD1 matches 7 bases. From germline, CDR1 is SGHAT and CDR2 FQNNGV. The CDR3 is made up of 15 amino acids.

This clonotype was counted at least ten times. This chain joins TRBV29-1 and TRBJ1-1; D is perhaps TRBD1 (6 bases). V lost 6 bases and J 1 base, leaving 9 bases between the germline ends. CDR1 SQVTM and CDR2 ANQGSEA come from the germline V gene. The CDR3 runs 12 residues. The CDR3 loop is CSVDSQNTEAFF. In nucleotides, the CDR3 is TGCAGCGTGGACAGTCAGAACACTGAAGCTTTCTTT.

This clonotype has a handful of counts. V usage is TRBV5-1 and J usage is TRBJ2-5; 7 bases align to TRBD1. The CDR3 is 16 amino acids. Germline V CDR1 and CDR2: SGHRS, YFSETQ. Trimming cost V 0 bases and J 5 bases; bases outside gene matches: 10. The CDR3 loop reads CASSLEGTALGETQYF. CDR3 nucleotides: TGCGCCAGCAGCTTGGAGGGGACAGCCCTGGGGGAGACCCAGTACTTC. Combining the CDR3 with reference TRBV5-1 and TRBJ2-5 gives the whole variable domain KAGVTQTPRYLIKTRGQQVTLSCSPISGHRSVSWYQQTPGQGLQFLFEYFSETQRNKGNFPGRFSGRQFSNSRSEMNVSTLELGDSALYLCASSLEGTALGETQYFGPGTRLLVL.

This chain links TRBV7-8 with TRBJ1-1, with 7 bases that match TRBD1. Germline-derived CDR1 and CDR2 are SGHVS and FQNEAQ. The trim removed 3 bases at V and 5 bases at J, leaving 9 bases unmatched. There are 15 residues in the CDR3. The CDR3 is CASSLEEGGWTEAFF. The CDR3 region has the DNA TGTGCCAGCAGCTTGGAAGAAGGGGGCTGGACTGAAGCTTTCTTT.

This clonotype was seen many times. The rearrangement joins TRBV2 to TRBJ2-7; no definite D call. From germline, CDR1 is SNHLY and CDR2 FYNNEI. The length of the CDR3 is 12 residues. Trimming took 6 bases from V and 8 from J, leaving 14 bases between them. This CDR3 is CASRPNSYQQYF. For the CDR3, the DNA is TGTGCCAGCAGACCCAACAGTTACCAGCAGTACTTC.

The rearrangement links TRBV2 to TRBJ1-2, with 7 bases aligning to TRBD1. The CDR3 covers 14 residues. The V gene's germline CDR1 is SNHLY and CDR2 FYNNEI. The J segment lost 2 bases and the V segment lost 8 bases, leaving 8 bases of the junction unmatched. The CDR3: CASLTRDSNYGYTF. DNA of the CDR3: TGTGCCAGCCTTACCCGGGACAGCAACTATGGCTACACCTTC.

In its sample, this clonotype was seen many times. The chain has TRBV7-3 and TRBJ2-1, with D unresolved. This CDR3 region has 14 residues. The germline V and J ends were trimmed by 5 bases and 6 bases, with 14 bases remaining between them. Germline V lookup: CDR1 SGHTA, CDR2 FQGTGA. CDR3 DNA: TGTGCCAGCAGCGTTGATTCCGGGCGCAATGAGCAGTTCTTC. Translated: CASSVDSGRNEQFF.

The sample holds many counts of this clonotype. CDR3 in DNA: TGTGCCAGCAGACCCTTAATGGGGAACACTGAAGCTTTCTTT. This gives the protein CASRPLMGNTEAFF. The chain carries TRBV28 and TRBJ1-1; no clear D. Germline CDR1 is MDHEN and CDR2 is SYDVKM. This CDR3 has 14 residues. Trimming removed 6 bases from V and 1 base from J, with 12 bases in between.

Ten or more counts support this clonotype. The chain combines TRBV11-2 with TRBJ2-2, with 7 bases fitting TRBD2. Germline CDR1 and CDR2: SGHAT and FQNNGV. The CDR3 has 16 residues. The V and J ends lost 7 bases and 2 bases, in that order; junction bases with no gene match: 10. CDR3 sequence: CASKPWGGDNTGELFF. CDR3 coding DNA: TGTGCCAGCAAACCCTGGGGGGGGGATAACACCGGGGAGCTGTTTTTT.

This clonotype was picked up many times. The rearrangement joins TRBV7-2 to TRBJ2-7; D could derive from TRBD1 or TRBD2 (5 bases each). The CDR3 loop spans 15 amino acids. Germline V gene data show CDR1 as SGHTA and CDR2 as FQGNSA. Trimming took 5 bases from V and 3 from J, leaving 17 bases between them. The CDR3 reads CASSHSRDRNYEQYF. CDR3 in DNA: TGTGCCAGCAGCCACAGCAGGGACCGAAACTACGAGCAGTACTTC.

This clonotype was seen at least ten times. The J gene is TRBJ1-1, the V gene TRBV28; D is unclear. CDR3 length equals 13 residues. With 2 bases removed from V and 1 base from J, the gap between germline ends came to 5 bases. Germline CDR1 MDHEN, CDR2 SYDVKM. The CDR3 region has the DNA TGTGCCAGCAGTTTACTGGAGAACACTGAAGCTTTCTTT. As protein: CASSLLENTEAFF.

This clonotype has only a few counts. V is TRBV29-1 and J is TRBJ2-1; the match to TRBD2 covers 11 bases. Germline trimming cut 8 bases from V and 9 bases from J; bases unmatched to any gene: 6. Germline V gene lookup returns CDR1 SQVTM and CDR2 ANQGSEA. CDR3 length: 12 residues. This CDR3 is CSPKTSGGEQFF. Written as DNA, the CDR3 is TGCAGCCCAAAAACTAGCGGGGGTGAGCAGTTCTTC.

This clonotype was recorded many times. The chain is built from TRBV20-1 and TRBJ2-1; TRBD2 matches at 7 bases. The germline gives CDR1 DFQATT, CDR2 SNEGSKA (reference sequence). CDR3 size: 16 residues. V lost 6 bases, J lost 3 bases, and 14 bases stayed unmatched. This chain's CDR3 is CSAQAPLAEIYNEQFF. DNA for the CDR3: TGCAGTGCCCAGGCCCCTCTAGCGGAGATCTACAATGAGCAGTTCTTC.

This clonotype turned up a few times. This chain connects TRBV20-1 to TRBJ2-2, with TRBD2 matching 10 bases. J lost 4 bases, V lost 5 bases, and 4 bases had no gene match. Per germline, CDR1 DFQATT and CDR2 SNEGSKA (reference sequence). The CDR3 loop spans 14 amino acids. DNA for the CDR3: TGCAGTGCTGAACTAGCGGGAACCACCGGGGAGCTGTTTTTT. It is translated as CSAELAGTTGELFF.